Listed here is a single T cell receptor beta chain. The target antigen is unknown. Germline V gene lookup returns CDR1 LNHDA and CDR2 SQIVND (reference sequence). The CDR3 spans 13 residues. Trimming pared 3 bases from V and 6 bases from J, leaving 11 bases between. This sample stems from a study of OX40 agonist ivuxolimab in advanced cancers. Study at large: Of mixed ages from about 23 to 90 and averaging roughly 66 years, the group was about 80% male.

Study-wide findings and caveats: In CD8+ T cells, expanded clones were on average more numerous than in CD4+.

Clones were sequenced by immunoSEQ multiplex PCR, and TCRdb holds only the in-frame ones, with some missing. In the table there are approximately 84,000 clones, roughly 82% of which are singletons. This sequence was found in an adult with an advanced solid tumor such as melanoma, head and neck, liver or kidney cancer. The gene calls are TRBV19 and TRBJ1-1; D is unclear. The input for sequencing was CD4+ or CD8+ T cells sorted from blood, taken in a trial of the OX40 agonist ivuxolimab. Here the CDR3 reads CASSINGRAEAFF. The CDR3 bases are TGTGCCAGTAGTATCAACGGGCGGGCTGAAGCTTTCTTT.